One and the same sample provided the 4 T cell receptor beta chains below, sequenced in a study of tumor and adjacent non-tumor tissue in lung cancer. The template was RNA from unsorted bulk tissue. TCRbeta libraries were built with three rounds of nested PCR, modified from ARM-PCR. TCRdb called the multiplex PCR reads again in MiXCR, with one record for every CDR3 protein. This sample carries fewer than 120,000 distinct CDR3 sequences, over 75% of them seen once, and the ten largest clones take approximately 22%. Sample: lung tumor tissue. Source of these receptors: a man aged 65-85 years with non-small cell lung cancer.

V usage is TRBV4-1 and J usage is TRBJ1-5; no reliable D call. Trimming cost V 7 bases and J 7 bases, with 14 bases left between them. The CDR3 totals 13 residues. Germline values: CDR1 MGHRA, CDR2 YSYEKL. The CDR3 DNA follows: TGCGCCAGCATTCAAGCGATCAAACAGCCCCAGCATTTT. Protein sequence: CASIQAIKQPQHF.

About this clonotype: A much bigger clone sits one base away, suggesting this may be a read error. The V and J genes are TRBV5-1 and TRBJ2-3, with a weak D call TRBD1 (6 bases). The CDR3 is 15 residues long. Germline V gives CDR1 SGHRS, CDR2 YFSETQ. For the CDR3, the DNA is TGCGCCAACAGCCAAGGGACAACTAGCACAGATACGCAGTATTTT. Translated, it gives CANSQGTTSTDTQYF.

Worth noting for this clonotype: The junction and the germline gene differ at one end; a read error may be behind it. The V gene is TRBV6-5, the J gene TRBJ2-1; 10 nucleotides agree with TRBD2. Germline values: CDR1 MNHEY, CDR2 SVGAGI. This CDR3 is 15 amino acids long. The CDR3, as DNA: TGTGCCAGCAGATACTCTGCTAGCGGGAGAGATGAGCGGTTCTTC. Amino acid sequence: CASRYSASGRDERFF.

Note on this clonotype: An end of the junction differs from the germline gene, which may be a read error. The CDR3 protein is CASSLHVRDWASHNEEFF. CDR3 in DNA: TGCGCCAGCAGCTTACATGTGCGGGACTGGGCCTCCCACAATGAGGAGTTCTTC. The chain has TRBV11-2 and TRBJ2-1; tentatively, D is TRBD2 (6 bases). The germline V gene encodes CDR1 SGHAT and CDR2 FQNNGV. The CDR3 is 18 residues long. Using reference TRBV11-2 and TRBJ2-1 for the parts outside the CDR3, the full variable domain is EAGVAQSPRYKIIEKRQSVAFWCNPISGHATLYWYQQILGQGPKLLIQFQNNGVVDDSQLPKDRFSAERLKGVDSTLKIQPAKLEDSAVYLCASSLHVRDWASHNEEFFGPGTRLTVL.